The 31 T cell receptor beta chains below come from one sample, sequenced in a study of identical twins. TCRdb analysed the 5' RACE reads with MiXCR anew, one entry per CDR3 protein. Here the sample spans roughly 630,000 distinct CDR3 sequences, 7.1% being singletons. These data were also filed under a second study, of yellow fever vaccine responses in identical twins.

Sequencing was carried out using PBMCs. Every receptor here comes from a woman aged 18-29 years in good health.

The chain combines TRBV10-3 with TRBJ1-1; 8 nucleotides line up with TRBD1. The junction had 13 bases not matched to a gene; V was cut back by 3 bases and J by 7 bases. The CDR3 is 16 amino acids. Germline-derived CDR1 and CDR2 are ENHRY and SYGVKD. The CDR3 bases are TGTGCCATCAGTGACCTCAGGGACAGGAGAGTAAATGAAGCTTTCTTT. Protein: CAISDLRDRRVNEAFF.

The chain has TRBV11-2 and TRBJ2-7, with 10 bases fitting TRBD2. The CDR3 extends over 14 amino acids. Trimming removed 4 bases from V and 3 bases from J; junction bases left unmatched: 3. Germline CDR1 and CDR2: SGHAT and FQNNGV. The CDR3 DNA reads TGTGCCAGCAGCTGGGCTAGCGGGGGCTACGAGCAGTACGTC. It translates to CASSWASGGYEQYV.

This clonotype was picked up many times. The rearrangement links TRBV6-5 to TRBJ1-5; no firm D call. Germline assignment: CDR1 MNHEY and CDR2 SVGAGI. The germline V and J ends were trimmed by 4 bases and 1 base, with 8 bases remaining between them. The CDR3 runs 14 residues. The CDR3 reads CASSSPASNQPQHF. In DNA, the CDR3 is TGTGCCAGCAGTTCCCCGGCGAGCAATCAGCCCCAGCATTTT.

The J gene is TRBJ2-1, the V gene TRBV27; TRBD1 matches 9 bases. V was clipped by 2 bases and J by 4 bases; unmatched bases: 15. The CDR3 covers 19 residues. Germline V gene data show CDR1 as MNHEY and CDR2 as SMNVEV (reference sequence). CDR3 residues: CASSLQRPAGTGRYNEQFF. DNA of the CDR3: TGTGCCAGCAGTTTACAACGCCCTGCCGGGACAGGGCGATACAATGAGCAGTTCTTC.

This sequence joins TRBV5-5 and TRBJ2-5, with TRBD1 identical over 7 bases. The J segment lost 7 bases and the V segment lost 3 bases, leaving 9 bases of the junction unmatched. The CDR3 covers 14 residues. Germline V gene sequence: CDR1 SGHKS, CDR2 YYEKEE (reference sequence). The CDR3: CASSSEWTGLTQYF. Here the CDR3 DNA reads TGTGCCAGCAGCTCGGAATGGACAGGACTGACCCAGTACTTC.

This clonotype has a handful of counts. The chain couples TRBV4-1 to TRBJ2-1; 11 bases agree with TRBD2. Germline CDR1 reads MGHRA; CDR2 reads YSYEKL. The CDR3 contains 16 residues. Germline trimming cut 2 bases from V and 3 bases from J; bases unmatched to any gene: 3. The CDR3 loop reads CASSQILAGVYNEQFF. CDR3 DNA: TGCGCCAGCAGCCAAATACTAGCGGGGGTCTACAATGAGCAGTTCTTC.

This clonotype turned up a few times. This chain connects TRBV6-1 to TRBJ1-3, with D possibly TRBD1 on 6 matching bases. Trimming stripped 6 bases from V and 4 bases from J, with 16 bases between. The CDR3 sequence is 15 residues long. Per germline, CDR1 MNHNS and CDR2 SASEGT. The CDR3 DNA reads as TGTGCCAGCAGCGCCCGGGGGGCGCTGGGAAACACCATATATTTT. Amino acids: CASSARGALGNTIYF.

This clonotype was counted only a few times. The gene calls are TRBV15 and TRBJ2-3; 7 bases are shared with TRBD1. The germline V gene has CDR1 LNHNV and CDR2 YYDKDF (reference sequence). CDR3 length equals 16 residues. Trimming at V came to 2 bases and at J to 2 bases, leaving 7 bases not matched to a gene. This chain's CDR3 is CATSRTGTVFTDTQYF. CDR3 nucleotides: TGTGCCACCAGCAGAACCGGGACAGTATTCACAGATACGCAGTATTTT.

The table lists this clonotype with a few counts. The rearrangement links TRBV18 to TRBJ2-7; D remains unclear. The ends were cut back, 1 base at V and 6 bases at J, with 7 bases in the middle. The CDR3 contains 12 residues. CDR1 and CDR2 (germline): KGHSH, LQKENI. CDR3 nucleotides: TGTGCCAGCTCACCACGGGGTCTCGAGCAGTACTTC. Translating gives CASSPRGLEQYF.

J is TRBJ2-3 and V is TRBV24-1; 8 positions agree with TRBD2. Germline loops: CDR1 KGHDR, CDR2 SFDVKD. The CDR3 totals 16 residues. V lost 4 bases, J lost 4 bases, and 9 bases stayed unmatched. In nucleotides, the CDR3 is TGTGCCACCAGTGACACGACGGGACTAGGGCCAGATACGCAGTATTTT. Translated, it gives CATSDTTGLGPDTQYF.

The V and J genes are TRBV11-2 and TRBJ1-3; D gene ambiguous. Germline CDR1 reads SGHAT; CDR2 reads FQNNGV. Deletions cut 0 bases from V and 2 bases from J, with 8 bases between. This CDR3 region has 15 residues. CDR3 region: CASSLERVPGNTIYF. The CDR3 nucleotides are TGTGCCAGCAGCTTAGAAAGGGTGCCTGGAAACACCATATATTTT.

The V call is TRBV25-1, the J call TRBJ2-5; 13 bases map to TRBD2. Germline lookup yields CDR1 MGHDK and CDR2 SYGVNS. The length of the CDR3 is 16 residues. V gave up 3 bases and J gave up 1 base; unmatched junction bases: 2. The chain's CDR3 is CASSDGTSGAQETQYF. CDR3 in DNA: TGTGCCAGCAGTGACGGGACTAGCGGGGCCCAAGAGACCCAGTACTTC.

This clonotype was recorded at least ten times. The genes are TRBV28 and TRBJ2-3; D is unclear. V lost 3 bases to trimming and J lost 1 base, with 11 bases between them. Germline V gene lookup returns CDR1 MDHEN and CDR2 SYDVKM. This CDR3 has 15 residues. The DNA for the CDR3 is TGTGCCAGCAGTTTTAGGGTGACGGGCACAGATACGCAGTATTTT. Residues: CASSFRVTGTDTQYF.

This clonotype was recorded many times. This chain uses TRBV4-1 with TRBJ2-7, with unresolved D. Trimming shortened V by 4 bases and J by 2 bases, and 12 bases separated the two germline ends. The germline CDR1 and CDR2 sequences are MGHRA and YSYEKL. This CDR3 is 14 amino acids long. This CDR3 reads CASSPPGSPYEQYV. The CDR3 region has the DNA TGCGCCAGCAGCCCACCCGGCTCCCCCTACGAGCAGTACGTC.

The gene calls are TRBV20-1 and TRBJ2-7, with 9 bases identical to TRBD2. The CDR3 contains 16 residues. With 3 bases clipped from V and 5 bases from J, the junction kept 14 bases outside the gene matches. The V gene's germline CDR1 is DFQATT and CDR2 SNEGSKA (reference sequence). The CDR3 protein is CSASGSAGGPSDEQYF. Written as DNA, the CDR3 is TGCAGTGCTAGTGGGTCCGCGGGAGGGCCCTCGGACGAGCAGTACTTC.

This clonotype came up many times. The chain has TRBV12-3 or TRBV12-4 and TRBJ1-5, with D maybe TRBD1 (6 bases). Trimming stripped 3 bases from V and 5 bases from J, with 11 bases between. The CDR3 spans 14 residues. The CDR3 sequence is CASSFRGTHQPQHF. The CDR3 coding sequence is TGTGCCAGCAGTTTTCGCGGGACACATCAGCCCCAGCATTTT.

This clonotype was recorded at least ten times. The chain links TRBV6-1 to TRBJ1-1; D gene uncertain. Germline loops: CDR1 MNHNS, CDR2 SASEGT. Trimming left V 8 bases short and J 1 base short, with 11 bases between. The CDR3 has 13 amino acids. As DNA, the CDR3 is TGTGCCAGCGCCTTGGCACAGAACACTGAAGCTTTCTTT. It codes for CASALAQNTEAFF.

This clonotype was found many times. The chain uses TRBV5-6 and TRBJ2-7; D perhaps matches TRBD1 (5 bases). V lost 4 bases, J lost 4 bases, and 9 bases lay in between. The CDR3 covers 12 residues. The germline CDR1 and CDR2 sequences are SGHDT and YYEEEE. The CDR3 spells CASSRQSYEQYV. CDR3 sequence (DNA): TGTGCCAGCAGCAGACAGTCTTACGAGCAGTACGTC.

This clonotype was recorded a few times. This chain connects TRBV5-5 to TRBJ1-6, with TRBD1 identical over 7 bases. Trimming took 1 base from V and 14 from J; bases not matched to a gene: 9. The germline V gene has CDR1 SGHKS and CDR2 YYEKEE (reference sequence). The CDR3 consists of 14 residues. The CDR3 nucleotides are TGTGCCAGCAGCTTGCGCCAGGGGGTAGATTCCCTCCACTTT. Translating gives CASSLRQGVDSLHF.

The chain recombines TRBV5-1 with TRBJ1-2; D is uncertain. The CDR3 runs to 13 residues. V lost 0 bases to trimming and J lost 4 bases, with 7 bases between them. Germline V gives CDR1 SGHRS, CDR2 YFSETQ. The CDR3 protein is CASSLEQIYGYTF. CDR3 in DNA: TGCGCCAGCAGCTTGGAACAGATCTATGGCTACACCTTC. The variable domain in full, completed from reference TRBV5-1 and TRBJ1-2, reads KAGVTQTPRYLIKTRGQQVTLSCSPISGHRSVSWYQQTPGQGLQFLFEYFSETQRNKGNFPGRFSGRQFSNSRSEMNVSTLELGDSALYLCASSLEQIYGYTFGSGTRLTVV.

This sequence joins TRBV7-2 and TRBJ2-4; 11 bases match TRBD2. V was pared by 3 bases and J by 9 bases, with 13 bases of the junction left unmatched. CDR1 is SGHTA and CDR2 is FQGNSA in the germline V gene. The CDR3 contains 17 residues. Here the CDR3 DNA reads TGTGCCAGCAGCTTGGGTGAGGGACTAGCGGCCCCGGGCATTCAGTACTTC. It codes for CASSLGEGLAAPGIQYF.

This clonotype was recorded a few times. The V call is TRBV4-2, the J call TRBJ2-1; a possible D gene is TRBD2 (6 bases). This CDR3 has 14 residues. Germline lookup yields CDR1 LGHNA and CDR2 YNFKEQ. V was pared by 0 bases and J by 9 bases, with 12 bases between. DNA of the CDR3: TGTGCCAGCAGCCAAGATCTTGGCGGGGTTGAGCAGTTCTTC. This codes for CASSQDLGGVEQFF.

This clonotype was seen more than once but under ten times. The rearrangement links TRBV15 to TRBJ2-2, with 10 bases matching TRBD2. CDR1 is LNHNV and CDR2 is YYDKDF in the germline V gene (reference sequence). After removal of 1 base from V and 1 base from J, the junction contained 0 bases not matched to a gene. The CDR3 is 16 residues long. In DNA, the CDR3 is TGTGCCACCAGCAGAGGACTAGCGGGGAACACCGGGGAGCTGTTTTTT. It specifies CATSRGLAGNTGELFF.

This clonotype was observed a handful of times. The gene calls are TRBV12-3 or TRBV12-4 and TRBJ2-1; TRBD2 matches 7 bases. After removal of 6 bases from V and 0 bases from J, the junction contained 8 bases not matched to a gene. The CDR3 has 16 amino acids. The CDR3 DNA reads as TGTGCCAGCAGCCCACTAGCGCCCAGCTCCTACAATGAGCAGTTCTTC. Translated, it gives CASSPLAPSSYNEQFF.

The chain carries TRBV18 and TRBJ2-7; no clear D. V shed 6 bases and J shed 7 bases, with 16 bases lying between them. The CDR3 has 13 amino acids. Germline V gives CDR1 KGHSH, CDR2 LQKENI. The CDR3 region has the DNA TGTGCCAGCTCCCCCCAAATTTCGGGTGAGCAGTACTTC. As protein: CASSPQISGEQYF.

The chain is built from TRBV10-1 and TRBJ2-7, with TRBD1 as a possible D gene (6 bases). CDR1 is WNHNN and CDR2 is SYGVQD in the germline V gene (reference sequence). This CDR3 spans 17 amino acids. V lost 0 bases, J lost 3 bases, and 18 bases lay in between. The chain's CDR3 is CASSESKSGIGGYEQYF. As DNA, the CDR3 is TGCGCCAGCAGTGAGTCGAAGTCAGGGATAGGGGGCTACGAGCAGTACTTC.

This clonotype was seen a handful of times. The chain employs TRBV6-1 and TRBJ2-6; TRBD1 matches 9 bases. The germline V gene encodes CDR1 MNHNS and CDR2 SASEGT. The V segment lost 6 bases and the J segment 2 bases; nucleotides outside the gene matches: 2. CDR3 length: 15 residues. In DNA form, the CDR3 reads TGTGCCAGCAGAACAGGGGGCACTGGGGCCAACGTCCTGACTTTC. It yields the protein CASRTGGTGANVLTF.

This clonotype was counted many times. The rearrangement joins TRBV7-9 to TRBJ2-7, with a tentative D call TRBD2 (5 bases). This CDR3 contains 15 residues. V lost 5 bases and J 9 bases, leaving 23 bases between the germline ends. Germline lookup yields CDR1 SEHNR and CDR2 FQNEAQ (reference sequence). The CDR3 loop is CASSPFVGFGEGQYF. CDR3 bases: TGTGCCAGCAGCCCGTTTGTCGGCTTCGGAGAGGGGCAGTACTTC.

V usage is TRBV20-1 and J usage is TRBJ2-7, with D possibly called TRBD1 or TRBD2 (5 bases each). Germline values: CDR1 DFQATT, CDR2 SNEGSKA (reference sequence). The CDR3 has 15 residues. V lost 5 bases and J 2 bases, leaving 19 bases between the germline ends. The CDR3 loop reads CSAGGGAGNAYEQYF. The CDR3 nucleotides are TGCAGTGCTGGGGGTGGGGCGGGCAACGCCTACGAGCAGTACTTC.

This clonotype was detected a few times. This chain joins TRBV28 and TRBJ1-6; TRBD1 matches at 7 bases. The CDR3 consists of 15 residues. Unmatched junction bases numbered 4, after V lost 6 bases and J lost 2 bases. Germline loops: CDR1 MDHEN, CDR2 SYDVKM. CDR3 in DNA: TGTGCCAGCAGGCAACAGGGGACCTATAATTCACCCCTCCACTTT. This sequence encodes CASRQQGTYNSPLHF. Supplemented by reference TRBV28 and TRBJ1-6, the full variable domain reads DVKVTQSSRYLVKRTGEKVFLECVQDMDHENMFWYRQDPGLGLRLIYFSYDVKMKEKGDIPEGYSVSREKKERFSLILESASTNQTSMYLCASRQQGTYNSPLHFGNGTRLTVT.

This clonotype was recorded many times. The rearrangement uses TRBV28 and TRBJ2-7, with D perhaps matching TRBD1 or TRBD2 (6 bases each). Germline CDR1 is MDHEN and CDR2 is SYDVKM. Trimming left V 7 bases short and J 9 bases short, with 22 bases between. This CDR3 is built from 14 residues. CDR3 sequence: CASKKRGVGLRQYV. The CDR3 DNA is TGTGCCAGCAAGAAGAGGGGGGTTGGTTTACGGCAGTACGTC.